Below, 17 T cell receptor beta chains from the same sample are listed, as sequenced in a study of CD8+ T cells in alopecia areata. RNA, once extracted, was reverse transcribed into cDNA for use as the sequencing template. Data came from immunoSEQ multiplex PCR; TCRdb stores just in-frame clones and leaves some out. The sample has some 150,000 clones; roughly 54% are singletons. Regarding treatment: oral pan-JAK inhibitor, 5-10 mg twice daily. Material: CD8+ T cells sorted from blood, obtained at week 4, from a patient treated with tofacitinib. All receptors come from a human donor with alopecia areata.

Concerning this clone itself: Other DNA variants within this sample encode the same CDR3. V is TRBV9 and J is TRBJ1-6, with D unclear. Trimming shortened V by 0 bases and J by 10 bases, and 8 bases separated the two germline ends. This CDR3 is built from 13 residues. Germline CDR1 is SGDLS and CDR2 is YYNGEE. The CDR3 nucleotides are TGTGCCAGCAGCGTAGGAGGAGACTCACCCCTCCACTTT. Translating gives CASSVGGDSPLHF.

The V gene is TRBV7-9, the J gene TRBJ2-4; no clear D gene. V lost 5 bases and J lost 0, with 20 bases in between. Germline CDR1 and CDR2: SEHNR and FQNEAQ (reference sequence). CDR3 length equals 18 residues. The CDR3 loop is CASSQAKWKTQAKNIQYF. The CDR3 bases are TGTGCCAGCAGCCAGGCTAAGTGGAAAACTCAAGCCAAAAACATTCAGTACTTC.

This chain connects TRBV9 to TRBJ2-7, with a weak D call TRBD2 (5 bases). In germline, CDR1 is SGDLS, CDR2 YYNGEE. There are 15 residues in the CDR3. Trimming pared 0 bases from V and 2 bases from J, leaving 12 bases between. The DNA of the CDR3 is TGTGCCAGCAGCGTAGCGGAAGCGGCCACCTACGAGCAGTACTTC. Protein sequence: CASSVAEAATYEQYF.

V is TRBV6-5 and J is TRBJ2-7, with TRBD1 as a possible D gene (6 bases). The CDR3 runs to 14 residues. Germline-derived CDR1 and CDR2 are MNHEY and SVGAGI. Trimming removed 5 bases at V and 4 bases at J, with 15 bases between. The CDR3 spells CASSPWTVGYEQYF. For the CDR3, the DNA is TGTGCCAGCAGTCCGTGGACAGTAGGATACGAGCAGTACTTC.

V is TRBV12-5 and J is TRBJ1-5, with D possibly matching TRBD1 (6 bases). Germline-derived CDR1 and CDR2 are LGHNT and FRNRAP. The length of the CDR3 is 15 residues. Trimming removed 4 bases at V and 5 bases at J, with 15 bases between. The CDR3 sequence is CASGSDRDTYQPQHF. Here the CDR3 DNA reads TGTGCTAGTGGTTCGGACCGGGACACCTATCAGCCCCAGCATTTT.

There are a few counts of this clone. The chain employs TRBV14 and TRBJ2-2; 8 positions agree with TRBD2. CDR1 and CDR2 from the germline V gene are SGHDN and FVKESK. The CDR3 is 20 amino acids. V lost 0 bases, J lost 0 bases, and 12 bases stayed unmatched. The CDR3 sequence is CASSQDGQLADSANTGELFF. The CDR3 DNA reads TGTGCCAGCAGCCAAGACGGTCAACTAGCGGACTCCGCGAACACCGGGGAGCTGTTTTTT.

The CDR3 here is CASSLQGREQFF. Here the CDR3 DNA reads TGTGCCAGCAGCTTACAGGGTCGGGAGCAGTTCTTC. The V and J genes are TRBV5-6 and TRBJ2-1; TRBD1 is a possible D gene (6 bases). CDR3 length: 12 amino acids. Germline CDR1 reads SGHDT; CDR2 reads YYEEEE. Trimming took off 2 bases at V and 10 bases at J, with 10 bases between the two ends.

This rearrangement joins TRBV11-3 to TRBJ1-3; D gene unclear. Trimming removed 4 bases from V and 3 bases from J, with 7 bases in between. CDR3 length equals 13 residues. Germline CDR1 SGHNT, CDR2 YENEEA. The CDR3 DNA reads as TGTGCCAGCAGCTCGGATGTTGGAAACACCATATATTTT. This sequence encodes CASSSDVGNTIYF.

J is TRBJ2-1 and V is TRBV11-1; D gene unclear. V gave up 5 bases and J gave up 5 bases, with 19 bases separating them. The CDR3 has 16 residues. Looked up from germline, CDR1 is SGHAT and CDR2 is FQDESV (reference sequence). DNA of the CDR3: TGTGCCAGCAGCCCCCGTATGGGCTTCGAACACAATGAGCAGTTCTTC. It is translated as CASSPRMGFEHNEQFF.

V gene TRBV4-1 combines with J gene TRBJ2-7, with D perhaps given as TRBD1 or TRBD2 (5 bases each). This CDR3 is 15 amino acids long. Germline CDR1 and CDR2: MGHRA and YSYEKL. The V gene lost 0 bases and the J gene lost 2 bases, with 11 bases spanning the gap. CDR3 loop: CASSQDRDGTYEQYF. CDR3 DNA: TGCGCCAGCAGCCAAGATCGGGACGGCACCTACGAGCAGTACTTC.

This clone was detected only a few times. The rearrangement links TRBV2 to TRBJ1-2; D is uncertain. Germline-derived CDR1 and CDR2 are SNHLY and FYNNEI. This CDR3 has 9 residues. V was clipped by 8 bases and J by 9 bases, with 7 bases between them. CDR3 in DNA: TGTGCCAGCCCTCGAAGCTACACCTTC. Protein sequence: CASPRSYTF.

The V and J genes are TRBV6-6 and TRBJ2-3, with D uncertain. Between the trimmed V and J ends, which lost 5 bases and 4 bases, there was a span of 10 bases. This CDR3 is built from 13 residues. Germline loops: CDR1 MNHNY, CDR2 SVGAGI (reference sequence). The CDR3 loop is CASSLLEADTQYF. CDR3 DNA: TGTGCCAGCAGTCTCCTAGAGGCAGATACGCAGTATTTT.

This clone was detected a few times. The genes are TRBV11-2 and TRBJ1-2; no reliable D call. V was clipped by 5 bases and J by 9 bases, with 19 bases between them. This CDR3 has 14 amino acids. The germline CDR1 and CDR2 sequences are SGHAT and FQNNGV. In DNA, the CDR3 is TGTGCCAGCAGCCCAGACGGGGTTCCGATTAGCTACACCTTC. It codes for CASSPDGVPISYTF.

The chain has TRBV15 and TRBJ2-7, with 10 bases lining up with TRBD1. With V trimmed by 1 base and J by 3 bases, 0 bases remained unmatched. The CDR3 covers 14 residues. Germline V gives CDR1 LNHNV, CDR2 YYDKDF (reference sequence). The CDR3 spells CATSRGTGGYEQYF. The CDR3 DNA follows: TGTGCCACCAGCAGAGGGACAGGGGGCTACGAGCAGTACTTC.

This clone has just a few counts. The chain recombines TRBV7-2 with TRBJ2-7; the D gene is possibly TRBD1 (6 bases). Trimming took 1 base from V and 2 from J, leaving 9 bases between them. The CDR3 length is 14 residues. Germline CDR1 is SGHTA and CDR2 is FQGNSA. CDR3 in amino acids: CASSLVTGAYEQYF. In nucleotides, the CDR3 is TGTGCCAGCAGCTTAGTGACAGGAGCCTACGAGCAGTACTTC.

The chain carries TRBV7-3 and TRBJ2-7, with D unresolved. Germline assignment: CDR1 SGHTA and CDR2 FQGTGA. The CDR3 covers 13 residues. V was shortened by 5 bases and J by 7 bases, with 15 bases between the two germline ends. The CDR3 loop reads CASSPDASWEQYF. CDR3 bases: TGTGCCAGCAGCCCCGACGCGTCCTGGGAGCAGTACTTC.

V gene TRBV29-1 combines with J gene TRBJ2-2, with no clear D. The CDR3 has 15 residues. V lost 4 bases, J lost 2 bases, and 14 bases lay in between. Germline V lookup: CDR1 SQVTM, CDR2 ANQGSEA. The CDR3, as DNA: TGCAGCGTTGTGTTGACCCTAGGAAACACCGGGGAGCTGTTTTTT. It yields the protein CSVVLTLGNTGELFF.